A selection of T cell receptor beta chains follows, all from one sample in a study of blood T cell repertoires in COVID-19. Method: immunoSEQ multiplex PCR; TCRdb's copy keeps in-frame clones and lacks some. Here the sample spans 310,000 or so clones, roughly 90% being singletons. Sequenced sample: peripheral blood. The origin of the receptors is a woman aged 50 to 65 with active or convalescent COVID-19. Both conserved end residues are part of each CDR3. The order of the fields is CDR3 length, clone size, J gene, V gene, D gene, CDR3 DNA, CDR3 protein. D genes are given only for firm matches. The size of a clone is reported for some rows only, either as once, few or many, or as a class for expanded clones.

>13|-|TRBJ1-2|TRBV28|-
TGTGCCAGCAGACCTGGGCAGTGGGATGGCTACACCTTC
CASRPGQWDGYTF
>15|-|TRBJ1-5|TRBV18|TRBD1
TGTGCCAGCTCACCTCCGGGACAGGGCAATCAGCCCCAGCATTTT
CASSPPGQGNQPQHF
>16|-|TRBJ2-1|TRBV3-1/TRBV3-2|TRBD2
TGTGCCAGCAGCCAAAGGGGGACTAGCGGGAGCAATGAGCAGTTCTTC
CASSQRGTSGSNEQFF
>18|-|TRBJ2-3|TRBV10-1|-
TGCGCCAGCAGTGAGTCGATGGGGGGACCCGCGAGGACAGATACGCAGTATTTT
CASSESMGGPARTDTQYF
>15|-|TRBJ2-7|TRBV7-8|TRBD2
TGTGCCAGCAGCTTTAGCGGGAGCGGTGGATACGAGCAGTACTTC
CASSFSGSGGYEQYF
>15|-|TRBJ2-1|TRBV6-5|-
TGTGCCAGCACCCCGTTGGGGGGGGCTTACAATGAGCAGTTCTTC
CASTPLGGAYNEQFF
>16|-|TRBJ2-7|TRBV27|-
TGTGCCAGCAGTTACTCTACCGGGAAAATCTGGTACGAGCAGTACTTC
CASSYSTGKIWYEQYF
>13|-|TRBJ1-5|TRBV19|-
TGTGCCAGTAGGGTTGGAGGGGATCAGCCCCAGCATTTT
CASRVGGDQPQHF
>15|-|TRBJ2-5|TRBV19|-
TGTGCCAGTAGTATTTCTTCTGTGAGCCAAGAGACCCAGTACTTC
CASSISSVSQETQYF
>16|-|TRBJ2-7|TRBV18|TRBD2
TGTGCCAGCTCTCCACGAGCTAGCGGGGGTACCCTCGAGCAGTACTTC
CASSPRASGGTLEQYF
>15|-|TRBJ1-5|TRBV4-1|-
TGCGCCAGCAGCCTACAGGGCCCCAGCAATCAGCCCCAGCATTTT
CASSLQGPSNQPQHF
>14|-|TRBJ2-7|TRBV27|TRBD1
TGTGCCAGCAGTCCCTCGACAGGGCCTTACGAGCAGTACTTC
CASSPSTGPYEQYF
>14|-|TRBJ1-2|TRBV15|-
TGTGCCACCAGCCTGAGGGGAGGACTTGGAGGCTACACCTTC
CATSLRGGLGGYTF
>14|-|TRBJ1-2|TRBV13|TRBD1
TGTGCCAGCAGCTGGGACAGGGGATCCGGCGGCTACACCTTC
CASSWDRGSGGYTF
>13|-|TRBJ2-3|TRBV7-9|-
TGTGCCAGCAGCCATGCAGGGGCAGATACGCAGTATTTT
CASSHAGADTQYF
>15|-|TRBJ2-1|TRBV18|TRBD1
TGTGCCAGCTCACTACAGGGGGCGGTGGAAGGTGAGCAGTTCTTC
CASSLQGAVEGEQFF
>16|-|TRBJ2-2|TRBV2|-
TGTGCCACCGCCCCTTCTCAGGGCGGTAACACCGGGGAGCTGTTTTTT
CATAPSQGGNTGELFF
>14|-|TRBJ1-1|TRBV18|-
TGTGCCAGCTCACCACCGCAGGGCGCGTCTTCAGCTTTCTTT
CASSPPQGASSAFF
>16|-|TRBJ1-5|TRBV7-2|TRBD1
TGTGCCAGCAGCTTTAAACAGGGGTCGGGCAATCAGCCCCAGCATTTT
CASSFKQGSGNQPQHF
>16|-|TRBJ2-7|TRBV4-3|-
TGCGCCAGCAGCCAATCAACGTGGACAGAATTCTACGAGCAGTACTTC
CASSQSTWTEFYEQYF
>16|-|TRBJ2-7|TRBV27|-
TGTGCCAGCAGTTTATCCGGGTTTAGTGTTGCCTACGAGCAGTACTTC
CASSLSGFSVAYEQYF
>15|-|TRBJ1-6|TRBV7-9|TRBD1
TGTGCCAGCAGCCTTTCGGGTAGGGACAGTTCACCCCTCCACTTT
CASSLSGRDSSPLHF
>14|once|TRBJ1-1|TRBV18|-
TGTGCCAGCTCGATACAGGTGCTTAACACTGAAGCTTTCTTT
CASSIQVLNTEAFF
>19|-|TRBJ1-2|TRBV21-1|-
TGTGCCAGCAGCAAAGAAGGGGTGACGACCCAGGCCAACACGAATGGCTACACCTTC
CASSKEGVTTQANTNGYTF
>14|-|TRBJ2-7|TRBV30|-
TGTGCCTGGAGGGGGTCGGACACCGACTACGAGCAGTACTTC
CAWRGSDTDYEQYF
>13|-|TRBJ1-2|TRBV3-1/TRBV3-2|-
TGTGCCAGCAGCCAATTGCTAAACTATGGCTACACCTTC
CASSQLLNYGYTF
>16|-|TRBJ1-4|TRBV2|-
TGTGCCAGCTTGAGGGCCGTCAGACAACCTAATGAAAAACTGTTTTTT
CASLRAVRQPNEKLFF